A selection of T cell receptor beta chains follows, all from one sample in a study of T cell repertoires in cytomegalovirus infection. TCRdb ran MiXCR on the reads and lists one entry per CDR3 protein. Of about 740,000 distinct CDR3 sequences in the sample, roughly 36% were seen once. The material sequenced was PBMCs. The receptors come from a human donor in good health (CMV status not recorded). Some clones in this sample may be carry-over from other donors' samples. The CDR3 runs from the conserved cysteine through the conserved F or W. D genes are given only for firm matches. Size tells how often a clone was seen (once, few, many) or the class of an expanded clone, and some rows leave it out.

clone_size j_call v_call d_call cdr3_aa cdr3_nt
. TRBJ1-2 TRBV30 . CAWSVTGAYGYTF TGTGCCTGGAGTGTTACGGGGGCCTATGGCTACACCTTC
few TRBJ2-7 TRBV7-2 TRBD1 CASSVGQGFHEQYF TGTGCCAGCAGCGTGGGACAGGGTTTCCACGAGCAGTACTTC
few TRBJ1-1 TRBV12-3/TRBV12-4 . CASIPGFRDTLNTEAFF TGTGCCAGCATCCCTGGGTTTAGGGACACATTGAACACTGAAGCTTTCTTT
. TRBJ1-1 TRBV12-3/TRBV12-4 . CASSFHPGTNTEAFF TGTGCCAGCAGTTTTCATCCGGGGACCAACACTGAAGCTTTCTTT
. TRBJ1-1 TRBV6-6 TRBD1 CASSYNRGNTEAFF TGTGCCAGCAGCTATAACAGGGGAAACACTGAAGCTTTCTTT
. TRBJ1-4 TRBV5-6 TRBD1 CASSSWDSRNEKLFF TGTGCCAGCAGCTCATGGGACAGCCGTAATGAAAAACTGTTTTTT
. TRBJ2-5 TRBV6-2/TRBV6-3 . CASSRTPRDFQETQYF TGTGCCAGCAGTAGGACACCTAGAGACTTTCAAGAGACCCAGTACTTC
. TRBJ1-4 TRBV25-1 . CASSDPAGSNEKLFF TGTGCCAGCAGTGACCCCGCGGGATCTAATGAAAAACTGTTTTTT
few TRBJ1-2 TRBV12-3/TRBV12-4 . CASSLGQINYGYTF TGTGCCAGCAGTTTAGGGCAGATAAACTATGGCTACACCTTC
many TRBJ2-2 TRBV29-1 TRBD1 CSVDRGNTGELFF TGCAGCGTCGACAGGGGAAACACCGGGGAGCTGTTTTTT
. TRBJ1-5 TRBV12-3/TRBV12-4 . CASSLAPVVLNHPQNF TGTGCCAGCAGTTTAGCGCCGGTAGTCCTCAATCATCCCCAGAATTTT
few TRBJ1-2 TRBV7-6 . CASGTPAPVYGYTF TGTGCCAGCGGAACACCCGCCCCCGTCTATGGCTACACCTTC
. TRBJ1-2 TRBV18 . CASSPLVDHRDYGYTF TGTGCCAGCTCACCGCTGGTTGATCACAGAGACTATGGCTACACCTTC
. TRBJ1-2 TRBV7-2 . CASSSFGQINYGYTF TGTGCCAGCAGCTCGTTCGGTCAGATAAACTATGGCTACACCTTC
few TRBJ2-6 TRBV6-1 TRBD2 CASSVLAGGPGSGANVLTF TGTGCCAGCAGTGTGCTAGCGGGAGGGCCAGGGAGTGGGGCCAACGTCCTGACTTTC
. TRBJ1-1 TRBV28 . CASSLYLLDTEAFF TGTGCCAGCAGTTTATATCTCCTTGACACTGAAGCTTTCTTT
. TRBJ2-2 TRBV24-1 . CATSDGQHTGELFF TGTGCCACCAGTGATGGACAGCATACCGGGGAGCTGTTTTTT
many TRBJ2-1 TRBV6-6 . CASSYSAGRGIYNEQFF TGTGCCAGCAGTTACTCCGCTGGCCGGGGGATCTACAATGAGCAGTTCTTC
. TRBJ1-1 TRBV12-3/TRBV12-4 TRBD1 CASSRDRGRDTEAFF TGTGCCAGCAGCCGGGACAGGGGTCGGGACACTGAAGCTTTCTTT
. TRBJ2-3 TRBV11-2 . CASSLMPRTPDTQYF TGTGCCAGCAGCTTAATGCCAAGGACCCCAGATACGCAGTATTTT